Listed below are T cell receptor beta chains from one sample, sequenced in a study of control samples from healthy donors and cancer patients. Only in-frame clones appear in the TCRdb table, and some are missing; sequencing was by immunoSEQ multiplex PCR. This sample yields 90,000 to 110,000 clones, of which 75% to 90% are seen a single time; approximately 18% belongs to the top ten. The sample comprised blood. Receptor source: a woman aged 50 to 60 in good health. The CDR3 runs from the conserved cysteine through the conserved F or W. Each record gives: J gene, D gene, V gene, clone size, CDR3 protein, CDR3 DNA. A D gene is named only where the DNA matches it firmly. Size values are once, few and many counts, or a class for expanded clones, and some rows have none.

j_gene: TRBJ2-1
d_gene: TRBD2
v_gene: TRBV7-2
abundance: once
CDR3aa: CASRLTRGLAGVSYNEQFF
CDR3nt: TGTGCCAGCAGATTGACGCGGGGACTAGCGGGAGTCTCCTACAATGAGCAGTTCTTC

j_gene: TRBJ2-1
d_gene: TRBD2
v_gene: TRBV7-2
abundance: .
CDR3aa: CASSGREGRNEQFF
CDR3nt: TGTGCCAGCAGCGGGCGGGAGGGAAGAAATGAGCAGTTCTTC

j_gene: TRBJ2-5
d_gene: .
v_gene: TRBV5-1
abundance: .
CDR3aa: CASSSGHSLGLPGAGETQYF
CDR3nt: TGCGCCAGCAGCTCGGGACACTCTTTGGGACTACCGGGGGCCGGAGAGACCCAGTACTTC

j_gene: TRBJ2-7
d_gene: .
v_gene: TRBV28
abundance: .
CDR3aa: CASTRTSSYEQYF
CDR3nt: TGTGCCAGCACCAGGACAAGCTCCTACGAGCAGTACTTC

j_gene: TRBJ2-7
d_gene: .
v_gene: TRBV7-9
abundance: .
CDR3aa: CASSPPGAEYEQYF
CDR3nt: TGTGCCAGCAGCCCCCCGGGGGCGGAATACGAGCAGTACTTC

j_gene: TRBJ2-1
d_gene: TRBD2
v_gene: TRBV27
abundance: .
CDR3aa: CASSLETSVGYNEQFF
CDR3nt: TGTGCCAGCAGTTTAGAGACTAGCGTGGGGTACAATGAGCAGTTCTTC

j_gene: TRBJ1-2
d_gene: .
v_gene: TRBV12-3/TRBV12-4
abundance: .
CDR3aa: CASSLGAPAF
CDR3nt: TGTGCCAGCAGTTTAGGGGCACCAGCCTTC

j_gene: TRBJ2-3
d_gene: .
v_gene: TRBV11-3
abundance: .
CDR3aa: CASSYAGAYTDTQYF
CDR3nt: TGTGCCAGCTCTTACGCCGGGGCTTACACAGATACGCAGTATTTT

j_gene: TRBJ1-2
d_gene: .
v_gene: TRBV7-9
abundance: .
CDR3aa: CASTQDRAYGYTF
CDR3nt: TGTGCCAGCACCCAAGACCGAGCCTATGGCTACACCTTC

j_gene: TRBJ2-2
d_gene: TRBD2
v_gene: TRBV2
abundance: .
CDR3aa: CARTPGDLAGGHPGELFF
CDR3nt: TGTGCCAGAACGCCGGGGGACCTAGCGGGAGGGCACCCCGGGGAGCTGTTTTTT

j_gene: TRBJ2-1
d_gene: .
v_gene: TRBV19
abundance: once
CDR3aa: CASRSGPEGHNEQFF
CDR3nt: TGTGCCAGTAGATCGGGACCGGAGGGGCACAATGAGCAGTTCTTC

j_gene: TRBJ2-1
d_gene: .
v_gene: TRBV2
abundance: .
CDR3aa: CASSRENSYNEQFF
CDR3nt: TGTGCCAGCAGTAGGGAGAATTCCTACAATGAGCAGTTCTTC

j_gene: TRBJ2-1
d_gene: TRBD1
v_gene: TRBV5-6
abundance: .
CDR3aa: CASSRQTGGLRTSHNEQFF
CDR3nt: TGTGCCAGCAGCCGTCAGACAGGGGGCTTGAGGACTTCCCACAATGAGCAGTTCTTC

j_gene: TRBJ1-5
d_gene: .
v_gene: TRBV11-2
abundance: .
CDR3aa: CASSLEYNAPQHF
CDR3nt: TGTGCCAGCAGCTTAGAGTACAATGCGCCCCAGCATTTT

j_gene: TRBJ2-2
d_gene: .
v_gene: TRBV27
abundance: .
CDR3aa: CASSNTGELFF
CDR3nt: TGTGCCAGCAGTAACACCGGGGAGCTGTTTTTT

j_gene: TRBJ2-3
d_gene: TRBD1
v_gene: TRBV19
abundance: .
CDR3aa: CASSTDRGRTDTQYF
CDR3nt: TGTGCCAGTAGCACGGACAGGGGGAGGACAGATACGCAGTATTTT

j_gene: TRBJ1-1
d_gene: .
v_gene: TRBV30
abundance: .
CDR3aa: CAWSKKAEAFF
CDR3nt: TGTGCCTGGAGTAAGAAGGCTGAAGCTTTCTTT

j_gene: TRBJ1-6
d_gene: .
v_gene: TRBV5-1
abundance: .
CDR3aa: CASSFDGSNSPLHF
CDR3nt: TGCGCCAGCAGCTTTGACGGGAGTAATTCACCCCTCCACTTT

j_gene: TRBJ1-4
d_gene: .
v_gene: TRBV3-1/TRBV3-2
abundance: .
CDR3aa: CASSQRVARGNEKLFF
CDR3nt: TGTGCCAGCAGCCAGCGTGTGGCTCGAGGGAATGAAAAACTGTTTTTT

j_gene: TRBJ2-2
d_gene: .
v_gene: TRBV29-1
abundance: .
CDR3aa: CSVQGMGTGELFF
CDR3nt: TGCAGCGTGCAGGGAATGGGAACCGGGGAGCTGTTTTTT

j_gene: TRBJ2-1
d_gene: TRBD2
v_gene: TRBV19
abundance: .
CDR3aa: CASMGGLAGAYNEQFF
CDR3nt: TGTGCCAGTATGGGGGGACTAGCGGGAGCCTACAATGAGCAGTTCTTC

j_gene: TRBJ1-1
d_gene: .
v_gene: TRBV9
abundance: .
CDR3aa: CASSSGPQNTEAFF
CDR3nt: TGTGCCAGCAGCTCGGGACCTCAGAACACTGAAGCTTTCTTT

j_gene: TRBJ2-3
d_gene: TRBD2
v_gene: TRBV2
abundance: .
CDR3aa: CASSALAGSTDTQYF
CDR3nt: TGTGCCAGCAGTGCTCTAGCGGGAAGCACAGATACGCAGTATTTT

j_gene: TRBJ2-1
d_gene: .
v_gene: TRBV10-1
abundance: .
CDR3aa: CASSASPSSNEQFF
CDR3nt: TGCGCCAGCAGTGCAAGCCCCTCGAGCAATGAGCAGTTCTTC

j_gene: TRBJ1-4
d_gene: TRBD1
v_gene: TRBV9
abundance: once
CDR3aa: CASSLGQGINEKLFF
CDR3nt: TGTGCCAGCAGCCTAGGACAGGGGATAAATGAAAAACTGTTTTTT

j_gene: TRBJ2-1
d_gene: .
v_gene: TRBV11-2
abundance: once
CDR3aa: CASSFGMGSSSYNEQFF
CDR3nt: TGTGCCAGCAGCTTTGGCATGGGTTCTAGCTCCTACAATGAGCAGTTCTTC

j_gene: TRBJ2-7
d_gene: .
v_gene: TRBV3-1/TRBV3-2
abundance: .
CDR3aa: CASSQRSSYEQYF
CDR3nt: TGTGCCAGCAGCCAAAGGAGCTCCTACGAGCAGTACTTC

j_gene: TRBJ1-1
d_gene: .
v_gene: TRBV7-9
abundance: .
CDR3aa: CASSLYAGAQMNTEAFF
CDR3nt: TGTGCCAGCAGCTTATATGCGGGGGCGCAGATGAACACTGAAGCTTTCTTT

j_gene: TRBJ1-6
d_gene: .
v_gene: TRBV4-3
abundance: once
CDR3aa: CASSHPPQTGGGPLHF
CDR3nt: TGCGCCAGCAGCCACCCCCCCCAGACAGGCGGAGGACCCCTCCACTTT

j_gene: TRBJ2-7
d_gene: .
v_gene: TRBV6-6
abundance: .
CDR3aa: CASSPIGSSYEQYF
CDR3nt: TGTGCCAGCAGCCCGATCGGGAGCTCCTACGAGCAGTACTTC

j_gene: TRBJ2-1
d_gene: .
v_gene: TRBV6-2/TRBV6-3
abundance: .
CDR3aa: CASSSPRSSYNEQFF
CDR3nt: TGTGCCAGCAGTTCTCCGCGTAGCTCCTACAATGAGCAGTTCTTC

j_gene: TRBJ1-6
d_gene: .
v_gene: TRBV7-9
abundance: .
CDR3aa: CASSLGVYGSPLHF
CDR3nt: TGTGCCAGCAGCTTAGGGGTCTATGGTTCACCCCTCCACTTT

j_gene: TRBJ2-6
d_gene: TRBD1
v_gene: TRBV4-1
abundance: .
CDR3aa: CASSQQQGAGANVLTF
CDR3nt: TGCGCCAGCAGCCAACAACAGGGGGCAGGGGCCAACGTCCTGACTTTC

j_gene: TRBJ2-6
d_gene: .
v_gene: TRBV7-3
abundance: .
CDR3aa: CASSSPARSGANVLTF
CDR3nt: TGTGCCAGCAGCTCCCCAGCGCGCTCTGGGGCCAACGTCCTGACTTTC

j_gene: TRBJ1-1
d_gene: .
v_gene: TRBV15
abundance: .
CDR3aa: CATSRGRENTEAFF
CDR3nt: TGTGCCACCAGCAGAGGCAGGGAGAACACTGAAGCTTTCTTT

j_gene: TRBJ1-6
d_gene: .
v_gene: TRBV30
abundance: .
CDR3aa: CAWRGWGASYNSPLHF
CDR3nt: TGTGCCTGGAGGGGCTGGGGGGCCTCCTATAATTCACCCCTCCACTTT

j_gene: TRBJ1-1
d_gene: .
v_gene: TRBV4-1
abundance: .
CDR3aa: CASSQDRGRGNTEAFF
CDR3nt: TGCGCCAGCAGCCAAGACCGGGGAAGGGGGAACACTGAAGCTTTCTTT

j_gene: TRBJ1-3
d_gene: .
v_gene: TRBV18
abundance: .
CDR3aa: CASSPDIRSGNTIYF
CDR3nt: TGTGCCAGCTCACCCGACATTCGCTCTGGAAACACCATATATTTT

j_gene: TRBJ2-5
d_gene: .
v_gene: TRBV30
abundance: once
CDR3aa: CAWSPGETQYF
CDR3nt: TGTGCCTGGAGTCCGGGGGAGACCCAGTACTTC

j_gene: TRBJ1-2
d_gene: TRBD1
v_gene: TRBV27
abundance: .
CDR3aa: CASSVQGADGYTF
CDR3nt: TGTGCCAGCAGTGTCCAGGGGGCAGATGGCTACACCTTC

j_gene: TRBJ1-3
d_gene: .
v_gene: TRBV19
abundance: .
CDR3aa: CASMRGNSGNTIYF
CDR3nt: TGTGCCAGTATGAGGGGGAACTCTGGAAACACCATATATTTT

j_gene: TRBJ2-3
d_gene: .
v_gene: TRBV6-5
abundance: .
CDR3aa: CASSNTDTQYF
CDR3nt: TGTGCCAGCAGTAACACAGATACGCAGTATTTT

j_gene: TRBJ2-1
d_gene: TRBD1
v_gene: TRBV3-1/TRBV3-2
abundance: once
CDR3aa: CASSPGQGAWQFF
CDR3nt: TGTGCCAGCAGCCCAGGACAGGGGGCCTGGCAGTTCTTC

j_gene: TRBJ2-3
d_gene: TRBD2
v_gene: TRBV7-8
abundance: .
CDR3aa: CASSSTLLAGDIDTQYF
CDR3nt: TGTGCCAGCAGTTCAACACTACTAGCGGGAGACATAGATACGCAGTATTTT

j_gene: TRBJ1-1
d_gene: .
v_gene: TRBV3-1/TRBV3-2
abundance: .
CDR3aa: CASSQGVRGTEAFF
CDR3nt: TGTGCCAGCAGCCAAGGTGTTAGGGGTACTGAAGCTTTCTTT

j_gene: TRBJ1-1
d_gene: .
v_gene: TRBV27
abundance: .
CDR3aa: CASIPGPYTEAFF
CDR3nt: TGTGCCAGCATCCCGGGACCTTACACTGAAGCTTTCTTT

j_gene: TRBJ2-2
d_gene: .
v_gene: TRBV6-5
abundance: few
CDR3aa: CASSYSSGGGTGELFF
CDR3nt: TGTGCCAGCAGTTACTCGAGCGGAGGGGGGACCGGGGAGCTGTTTTTT

j_gene: TRBJ2-2
d_gene: TRBD2
v_gene: TRBV6-2/TRBV6-3
abundance: .
CDR3aa: CASSTQAPSGFRELFF
CDR3nt: TGTGCCAGCAGTACACAAGCTCCTAGCGGCTTCAGGGAGCTGTTTTTT